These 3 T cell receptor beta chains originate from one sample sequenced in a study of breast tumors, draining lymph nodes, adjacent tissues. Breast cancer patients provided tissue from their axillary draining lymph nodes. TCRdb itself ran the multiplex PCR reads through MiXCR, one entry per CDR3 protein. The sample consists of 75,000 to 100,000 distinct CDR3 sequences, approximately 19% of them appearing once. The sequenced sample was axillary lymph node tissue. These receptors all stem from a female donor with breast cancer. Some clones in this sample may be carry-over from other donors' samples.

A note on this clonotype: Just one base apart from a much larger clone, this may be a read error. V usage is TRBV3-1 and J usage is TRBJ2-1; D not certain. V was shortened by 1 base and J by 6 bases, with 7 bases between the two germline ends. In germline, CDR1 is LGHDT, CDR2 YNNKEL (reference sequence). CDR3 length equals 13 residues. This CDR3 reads CASSQASSNEQFF. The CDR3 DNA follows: TGTGCCAGCAGCCAAGCCAGTTCCAATGAGCAGTTCTTC.

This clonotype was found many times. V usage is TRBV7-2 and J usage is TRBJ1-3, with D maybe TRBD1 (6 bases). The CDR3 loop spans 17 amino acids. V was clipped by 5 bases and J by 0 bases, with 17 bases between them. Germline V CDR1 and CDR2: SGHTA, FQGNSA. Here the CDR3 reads CASSLRGLGTSGNTIYF. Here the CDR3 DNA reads TGTGCCAGCAGCCTCAGGGGCCTCGGAACCTCTGGAAACACCATATATTTT.

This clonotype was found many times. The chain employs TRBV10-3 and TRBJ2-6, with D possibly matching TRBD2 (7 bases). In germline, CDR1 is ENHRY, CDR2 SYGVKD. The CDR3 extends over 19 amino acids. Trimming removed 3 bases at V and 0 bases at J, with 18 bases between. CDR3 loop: CAISDRNRGASSGANVLTF. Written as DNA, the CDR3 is TGTGCCATCAGTGATAGGAACCGGGGGGCGAGCTCTGGGGCCAACGTCCTGACTTTC.